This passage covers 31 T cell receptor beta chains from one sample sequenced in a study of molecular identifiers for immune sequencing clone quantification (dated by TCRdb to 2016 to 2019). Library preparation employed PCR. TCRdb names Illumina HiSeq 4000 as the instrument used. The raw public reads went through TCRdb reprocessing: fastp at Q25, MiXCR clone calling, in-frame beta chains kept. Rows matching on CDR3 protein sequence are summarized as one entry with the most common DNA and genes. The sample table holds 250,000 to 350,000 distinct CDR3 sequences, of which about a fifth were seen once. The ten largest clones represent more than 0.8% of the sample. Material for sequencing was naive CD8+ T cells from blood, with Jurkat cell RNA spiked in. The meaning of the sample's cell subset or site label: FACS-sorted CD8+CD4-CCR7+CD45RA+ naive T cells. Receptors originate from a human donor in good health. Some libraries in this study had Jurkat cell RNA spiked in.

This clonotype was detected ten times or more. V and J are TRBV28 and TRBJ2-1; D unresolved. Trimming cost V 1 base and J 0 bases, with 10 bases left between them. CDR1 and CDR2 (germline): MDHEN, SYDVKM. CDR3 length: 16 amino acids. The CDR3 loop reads CASSLLVGSSYNEQFF. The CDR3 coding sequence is TGTGCCAGCAGTTTATTGGTGGGTAGCTCCTACAATGAGCAGTTCTTC.

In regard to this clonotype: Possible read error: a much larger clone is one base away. The CDR3 loop reads CSVEGGCEQYF. The DNA of the CDR3 is TGCAGCGTTGAGGGGGGGTGCGAGCAGTACTTC. The chain is built from TRBV29-1 and TRBJ2-7, with 7 bases that match TRBD2. This CDR3 contains 11 residues. From germline, CDR1 is SQVTM and CDR2 ANQGSEA. J lost 6 bases, V lost 3 bases, and 2 bases had no gene match.

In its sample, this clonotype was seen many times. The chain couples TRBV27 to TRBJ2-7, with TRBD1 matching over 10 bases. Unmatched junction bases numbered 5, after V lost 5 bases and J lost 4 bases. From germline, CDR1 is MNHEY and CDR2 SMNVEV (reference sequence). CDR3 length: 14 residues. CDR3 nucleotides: TGTGCCAGCAGTCAATGGACAGGGGGGTACGAGCAGTACTTC. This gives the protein CASSQWTGGYEQYF.

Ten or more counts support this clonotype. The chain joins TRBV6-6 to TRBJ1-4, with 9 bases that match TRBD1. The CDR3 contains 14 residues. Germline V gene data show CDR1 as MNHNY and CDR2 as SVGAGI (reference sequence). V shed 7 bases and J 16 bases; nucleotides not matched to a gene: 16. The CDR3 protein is CASTPGQGLPLKFF. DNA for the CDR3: TGTGCCAGCACACCGGGACAGGGTCTACCCCTTAAGTTTTTT.

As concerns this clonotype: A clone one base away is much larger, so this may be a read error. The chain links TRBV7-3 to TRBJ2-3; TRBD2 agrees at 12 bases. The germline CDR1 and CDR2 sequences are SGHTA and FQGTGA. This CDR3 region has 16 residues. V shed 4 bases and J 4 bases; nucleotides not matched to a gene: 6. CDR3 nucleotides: TGTGCCAGCAGCTCGGCTAGCGGGAGGGGCTCAGATACGCAGTATTTT. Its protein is CASSSASGRGSDTQYF.

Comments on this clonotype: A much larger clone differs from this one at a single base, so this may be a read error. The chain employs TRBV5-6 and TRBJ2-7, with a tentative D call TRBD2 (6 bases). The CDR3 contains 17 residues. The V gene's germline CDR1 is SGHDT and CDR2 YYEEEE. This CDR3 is CVSSPAASGDHPYEQYF. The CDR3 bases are TGTGTCAGCAGCCCTGCTGCGTCGGGGGATCATCCCTACGAGCAGTACTTC. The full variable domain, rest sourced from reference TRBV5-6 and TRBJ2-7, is DAGVTQSPTHLIKTRGQQVTLRCSPKSGHDTVSWYQQALGQGPQFIFQYYEEEERQRGNFPDRFSGHQFPNYSSELNVNALLLGDSALYLCVSSPAASGDHPYEQYFGPGTRLTVT.

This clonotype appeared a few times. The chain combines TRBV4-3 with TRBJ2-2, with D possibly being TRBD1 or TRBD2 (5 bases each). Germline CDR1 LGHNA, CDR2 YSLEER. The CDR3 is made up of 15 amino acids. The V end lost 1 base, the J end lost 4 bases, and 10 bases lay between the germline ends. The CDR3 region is CASSQASGGTGELFF. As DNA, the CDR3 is TGCGCCAGCAGCCAAGCAAGTGGGGGCACCGGGGAGCTGTTTTTT.

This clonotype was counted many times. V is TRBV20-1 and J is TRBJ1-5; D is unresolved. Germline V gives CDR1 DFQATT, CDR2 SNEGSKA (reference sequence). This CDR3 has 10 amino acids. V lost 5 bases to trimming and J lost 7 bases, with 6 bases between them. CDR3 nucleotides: TGCAGTGCTGAACCCCAGCCCCAGCATTTT. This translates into CSAEPQPQHF.

CDR3: CASSSYPDRGLEAQYF. DNA of the CDR3: TGTGCCAGCAGTTCCTACCCCGACAGGGGGCTTGAGGCCCAGTACTTC. The V and J genes are TRBV6-6 and TRBJ2-5, with TRBD1 identical over 10 bases. This CDR3 spans 16 amino acids. After removal of 4 bases from V and 9 bases from J, the junction contained 14 bases not matched to a gene. CDR1 is MNHNY, CDR2 SVGAGI, per germline (reference sequence).

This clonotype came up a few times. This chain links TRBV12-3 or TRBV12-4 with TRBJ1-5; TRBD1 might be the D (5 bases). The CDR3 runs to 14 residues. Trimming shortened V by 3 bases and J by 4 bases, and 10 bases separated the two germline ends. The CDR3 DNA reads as TGTGCCAGCAGTTTTCGAGGGGAGAATCAGCCCCAGCATTTT. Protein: CASSFRGENQPQHF.

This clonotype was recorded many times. CDR3 coding DNA: TGTGCCCATGGGGTGGTGGCCAAAAACATTCAGTACTTC. Translation: CAHGVVAKNIQYF. The chain uses TRBV6-6 and TRBJ2-4; D not certain. Per germline, CDR1 MNHNY and CDR2 SVGAGI (reference sequence). This CDR3 spans 13 amino acids. The V end lost 11 bases, the J end lost 1 base, and 12 bases lay between the germline ends.

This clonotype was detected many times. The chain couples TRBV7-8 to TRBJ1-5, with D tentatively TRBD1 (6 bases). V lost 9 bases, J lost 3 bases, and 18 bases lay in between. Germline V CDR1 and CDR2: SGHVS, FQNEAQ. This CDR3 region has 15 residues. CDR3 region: CARPGTPNFNQPQHF. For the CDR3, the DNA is TGTGCCAGACCCGGGACACCTAACTTCAATCAGCCCCAGCATTTT.

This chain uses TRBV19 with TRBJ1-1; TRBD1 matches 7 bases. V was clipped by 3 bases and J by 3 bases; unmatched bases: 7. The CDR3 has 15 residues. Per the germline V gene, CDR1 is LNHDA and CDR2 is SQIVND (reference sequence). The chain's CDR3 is CASSIRPGGYTEAFF. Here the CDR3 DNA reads TGTGCCAGTAGTATCCGCCCAGGGGGTTACACTGAAGCTTTCTTT.

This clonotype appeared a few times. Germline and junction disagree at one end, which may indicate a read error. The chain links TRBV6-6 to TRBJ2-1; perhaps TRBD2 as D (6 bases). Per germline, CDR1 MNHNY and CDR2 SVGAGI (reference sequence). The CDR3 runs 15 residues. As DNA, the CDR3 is TGTGCCAGCAATTACATGACTAGTGCGAGGAATGAGCAGTTCTTC. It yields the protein CASNYMTSARNEQFF.

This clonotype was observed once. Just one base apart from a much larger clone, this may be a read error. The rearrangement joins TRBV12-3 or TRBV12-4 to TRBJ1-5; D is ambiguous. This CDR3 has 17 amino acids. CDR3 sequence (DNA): TGTGCCAGCAGCCCCGAGTGGGCCGGGAATAGCAATCAGCCCCAGCGTTTT. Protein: CASSPEWAGNSNQPQRF.

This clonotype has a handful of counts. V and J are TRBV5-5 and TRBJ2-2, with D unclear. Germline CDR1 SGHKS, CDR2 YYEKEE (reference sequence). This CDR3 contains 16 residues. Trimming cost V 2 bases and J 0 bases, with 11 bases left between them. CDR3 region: CASSLWDNANTGELFF. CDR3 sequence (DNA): TGTGCCAGCAGCTTATGGGATAACGCGAACACCGGGGAGCTGTTTTTT.

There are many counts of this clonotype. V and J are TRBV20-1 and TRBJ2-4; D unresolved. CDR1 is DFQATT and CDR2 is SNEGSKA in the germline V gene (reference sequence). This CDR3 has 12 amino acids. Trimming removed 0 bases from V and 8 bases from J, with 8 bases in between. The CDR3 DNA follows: TGCAGTGCTAGAGATCCTCCCGACATTCAGTACTTC. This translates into CSARDPPDIQYF.

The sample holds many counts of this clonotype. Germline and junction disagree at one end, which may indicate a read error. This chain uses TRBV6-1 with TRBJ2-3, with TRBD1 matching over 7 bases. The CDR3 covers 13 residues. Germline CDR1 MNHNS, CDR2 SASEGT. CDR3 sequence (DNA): TGTGCCAGCAGAGATAAAGGGACAGCCCAAAGGCATTTT. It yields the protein CASRDKGTAQRHF.

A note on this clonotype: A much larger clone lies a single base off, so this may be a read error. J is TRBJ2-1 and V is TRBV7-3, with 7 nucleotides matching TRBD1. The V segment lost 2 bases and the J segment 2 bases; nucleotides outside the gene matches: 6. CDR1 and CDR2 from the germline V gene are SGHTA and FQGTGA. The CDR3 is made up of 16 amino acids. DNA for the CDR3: TGTGCCAGCAGCTTACCATACGGGACAGCCTACAATGAGCAGTTCTTC. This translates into CASSLPYGTAYNEQFF.

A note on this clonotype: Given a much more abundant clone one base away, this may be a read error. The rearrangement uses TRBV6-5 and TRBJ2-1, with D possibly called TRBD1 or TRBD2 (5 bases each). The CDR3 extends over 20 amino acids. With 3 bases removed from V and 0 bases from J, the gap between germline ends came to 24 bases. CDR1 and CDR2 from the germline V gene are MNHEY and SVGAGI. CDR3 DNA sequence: TGTGCCAGCAGTTATTGGTCATTTGGGGGTCGAGCGGACTCCTACAATGAGCAGTTCTTC. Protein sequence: CASSYWSFGGRADSYNEQFF.

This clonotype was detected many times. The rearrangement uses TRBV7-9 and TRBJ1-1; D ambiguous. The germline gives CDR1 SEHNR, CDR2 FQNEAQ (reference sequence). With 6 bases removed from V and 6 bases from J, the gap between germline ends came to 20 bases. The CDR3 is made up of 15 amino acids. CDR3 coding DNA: TGTGCCAGCAGGCCCCCAGCTGTTTCGGGCCCTGAAGCTTTCTTT. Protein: CASRPPAVSGPEAFF.

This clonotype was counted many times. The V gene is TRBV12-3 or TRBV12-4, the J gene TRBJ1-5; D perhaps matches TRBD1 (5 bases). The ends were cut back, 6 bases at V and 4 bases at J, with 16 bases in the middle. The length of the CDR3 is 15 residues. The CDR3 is CASSSLYGANQPQHF. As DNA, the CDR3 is TGTGCCAGCAGCTCTCTTTACGGGGCAAATCAGCCCCAGCATTTT.

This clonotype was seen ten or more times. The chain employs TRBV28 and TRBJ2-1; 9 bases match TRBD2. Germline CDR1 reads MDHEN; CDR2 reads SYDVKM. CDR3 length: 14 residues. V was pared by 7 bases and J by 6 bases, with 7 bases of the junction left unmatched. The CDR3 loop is CASTLAGFRNEQFF. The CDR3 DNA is TGTGCCAGCACCCTAGCGGGATTTCGCAATGAGCAGTTCTTC. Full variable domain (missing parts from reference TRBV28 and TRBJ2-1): DVKVTQSSRYLVKRTGEKVFLECVQDMDHENMFWYRQDPGLGLRLIYFSYDVKMKEKGDIPEGYSVSREKKERFSLILESASTNQTSMYLCASTLAGFRNEQFFGPGTRLTVL.

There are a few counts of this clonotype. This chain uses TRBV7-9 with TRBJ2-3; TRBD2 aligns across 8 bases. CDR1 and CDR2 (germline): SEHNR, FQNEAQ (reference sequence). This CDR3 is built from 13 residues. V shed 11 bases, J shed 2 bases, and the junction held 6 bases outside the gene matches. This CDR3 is CALRGAITDTQYF. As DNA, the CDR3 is TGTGCCCTGCGGGGGGCTATCACAGATACGCAGTATTTT.

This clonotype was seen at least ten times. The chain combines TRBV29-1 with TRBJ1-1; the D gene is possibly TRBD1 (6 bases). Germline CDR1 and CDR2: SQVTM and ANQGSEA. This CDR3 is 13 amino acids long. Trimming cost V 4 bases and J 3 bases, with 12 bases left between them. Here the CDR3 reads CSVGGTLDTEAFF. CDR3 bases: TGCAGCGTTGGGGGGACATTAGACACTGAAGCTTTCTTT.

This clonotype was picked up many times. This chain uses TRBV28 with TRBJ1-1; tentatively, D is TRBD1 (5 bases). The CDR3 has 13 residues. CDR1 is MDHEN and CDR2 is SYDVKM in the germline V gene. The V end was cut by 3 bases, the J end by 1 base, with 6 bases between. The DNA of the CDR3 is TGTGCCAGCAGTTTTAGGGGGAACACTGAAGCTTTCTTT. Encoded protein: CASSFRGNTEAFF.

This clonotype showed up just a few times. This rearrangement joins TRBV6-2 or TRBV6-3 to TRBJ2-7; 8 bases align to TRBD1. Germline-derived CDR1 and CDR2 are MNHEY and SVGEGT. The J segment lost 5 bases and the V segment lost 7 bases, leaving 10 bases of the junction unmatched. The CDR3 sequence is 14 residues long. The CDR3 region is CASTYLQGGDEQYF. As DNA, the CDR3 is TGTGCCAGCACCTATTTACAGGGGGGAGACGAGCAGTACTTC.

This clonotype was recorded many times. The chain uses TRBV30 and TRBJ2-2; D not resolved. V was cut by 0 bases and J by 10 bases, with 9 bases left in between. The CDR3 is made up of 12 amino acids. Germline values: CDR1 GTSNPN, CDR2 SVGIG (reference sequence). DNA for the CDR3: TGTGCCTGGAGTGTACACCGCGAGGAGCTGTTTTTT. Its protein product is CAWSVHREELFF.

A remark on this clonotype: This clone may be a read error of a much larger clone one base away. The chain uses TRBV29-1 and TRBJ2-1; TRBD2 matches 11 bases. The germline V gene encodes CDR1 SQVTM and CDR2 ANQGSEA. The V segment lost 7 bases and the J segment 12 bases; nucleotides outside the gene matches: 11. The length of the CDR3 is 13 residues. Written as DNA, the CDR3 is TGCAGCGAGGAGACTAGCGGGAACACTGTGCAGTTCTTC. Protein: CSEETSGNTVQFF.

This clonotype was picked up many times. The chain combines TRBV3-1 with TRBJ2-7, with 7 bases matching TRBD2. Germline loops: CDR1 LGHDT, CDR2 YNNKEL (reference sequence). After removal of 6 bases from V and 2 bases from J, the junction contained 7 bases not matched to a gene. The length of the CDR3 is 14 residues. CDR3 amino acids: CASSPQRGPYEQYF. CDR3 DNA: TGTGCCAGCAGTCCGCAGCGGGGACCCTACGAGCAGTACTTC.

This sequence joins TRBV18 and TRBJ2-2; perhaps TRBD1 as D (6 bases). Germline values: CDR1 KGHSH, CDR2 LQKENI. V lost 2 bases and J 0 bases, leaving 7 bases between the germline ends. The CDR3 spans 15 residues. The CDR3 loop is CASSPSGANTGELFF. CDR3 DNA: TGTGCCAGCTCACCATCAGGGGCGAACACCGGGGAGCTGTTTTTT.